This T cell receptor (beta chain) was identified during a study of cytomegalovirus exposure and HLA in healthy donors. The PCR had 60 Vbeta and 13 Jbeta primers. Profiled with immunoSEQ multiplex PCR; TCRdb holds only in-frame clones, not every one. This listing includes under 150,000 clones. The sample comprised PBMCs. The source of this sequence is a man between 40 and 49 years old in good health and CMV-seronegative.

Here the CDR3 reads CASSVAGLAGGPLETQYF. The CDR3 nucleotides are TGTGCCAGCAGCGTAGCTGGACTAGCGGGGGGGCCTTTGGAGACCCAGTACTTC. The chain uses TRBV9 and TRBJ2-5, with 15 bases fitting TRBD2. Losses at the gene ends were 0 bases for V and 5 bases for J; bases not matched to a gene: 8. There are 18 residues in the CDR3. Germline V gives CDR1 SGDLS, CDR2 YYNGEE. Full variable domain (rest looked up from reference TRBV9 and TRBJ2-5): DSGVTQTPKHLITATGQRVTLRCSPRSGDLSVYWYQQSLDQGLQFLIQYYNGEERAKGNILERFSAQQFPDLHSELNLSSLELGDSALYFCASSVAGLAGGPLETQYFGPGTRLLVL.